This T cell receptor beta chain was sequenced for a study of blood T cell repertoires in COVID-19. The overall study: The origin of the acute and convalescent COVID-19 samples was the United States, Italy and Spain. T cells, B-cell-depleted T cells, or PBMCs supplied cDNA or gDNA.

The authors' processing: Using reference gene primer amplification, nucleated cell counts were estimated. The assay was immunoSEQ multiplex PCR, and TCRdb's table has in-frame clones only and misses some. Clone size and the V and J calls come from that table; the DNA yielded D and trimming. The top ten clones hold around 1.5% of a sample with around 30,000 clones, almost 90% of them seen once. Trimming cost V 6 bases and J 0 bases, with 16 bases left between them. The CDR3 is 16 amino acids. Germline-derived CDR1 and CDR2 are SEHNR and FQNEAQ (reference sequence). The specimen sequenced was peripheral blood. This sequence was found in a man aged 55 to 70 with active COVID-19. This sequence joins TRBV7-9 and TRBJ2-3; D possibly corresponds to TRBD1 (5 bases). The DNA of the CDR3 is TGTGCCAGCAGACCTGGAGCCAGGGCTAGCACAGATACGCAGTATTTT. Encoded protein: CASRPGARASTDTQYF.